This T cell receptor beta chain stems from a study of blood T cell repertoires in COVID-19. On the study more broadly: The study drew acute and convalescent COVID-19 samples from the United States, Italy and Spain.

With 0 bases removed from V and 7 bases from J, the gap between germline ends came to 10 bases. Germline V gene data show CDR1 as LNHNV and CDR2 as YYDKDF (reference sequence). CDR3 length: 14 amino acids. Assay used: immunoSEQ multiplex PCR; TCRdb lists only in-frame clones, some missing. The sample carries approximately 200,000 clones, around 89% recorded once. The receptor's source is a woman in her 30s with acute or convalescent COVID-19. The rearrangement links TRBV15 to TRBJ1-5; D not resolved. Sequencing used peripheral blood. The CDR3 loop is CATSRDRVRQPQHF. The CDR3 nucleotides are TGTGCCACCAGCAGAGATCGGGTTCGACAGCCCCAGCATTTT.